The 7 T cell receptor beta chains listed next were all sequenced from one sample in a study of cytotoxic CD8 clonotypes in ibrutinib-treated CLL. Data came from immunoSEQ multiplex PCR; TCRdb stores just in-frame clones and leaves some out. The sample holds 35,000 to 45,000 clones, 70% to 80% seen once. The sample was PBMCs, taken at disease progression, from a patient treated with ibrutinib. These receptors originate from a human donor with chronic lymphocytic leukemia.

This chain connects TRBV7-2 to TRBJ2-2; the D is unclear. The V gene's germline CDR1 is SGHTA and CDR2 FQGNSA. The V gene lost 2 bases and the J gene lost 1 base, with 11 bases spanning the gap. This CDR3 region has 16 residues. The CDR3 DNA follows: TGTGCCAGCAGCTTAATTCCAGGTTGGAACACCGGGGAGCTGTTTTTT. Translated: CASSLIPGWNTGELFF.

The chain couples TRBV29-1 to TRBJ1-3; D gene ambiguous. Trimming stripped 7 bases from V and 0 bases from J, with 13 bases between. This CDR3 contains 14 residues. Germline CDR1 and CDR2: SQVTM and ANQGSEA. The CDR3 loop reads CSAEDVSSGNTIYF. Written as DNA, the CDR3 is TGCAGCGCCGAAGACGTTTCCTCTGGAAACACCATATATTTT.

The chain joins TRBV6-5 to TRBJ1-5; 8 nucleotides match TRBD1. The CDR3 extends over 15 amino acids. Losses at the gene ends were 5 bases for V and 7 bases for J; bases not matched to a gene: 10. Germline CDR1 MNHEY, CDR2 SVGAGI. The CDR3 protein is CASSQSGGSGQPQHF. CDR3 DNA sequence: TGTGCCAGCAGTCAGTCAGGGGGCTCGGGGCAGCCCCAGCATTTT.

This rearrangement joins TRBV7-9 to TRBJ1-1; 8 bases fit TRBD1. Per the germline V gene, CDR1 is SEHNR and CDR2 is FQNEAQ (reference sequence). The CDR3 is 14 amino acids. V shed 5 bases and J 4 bases; nucleotides not matched to a gene: 6. CDR3 nucleotide sequence: TGTGCCAGCAGCGGACAGGGCGAGGGCACTGAAGCTTTCTTT. It encodes CASSGQGEGTEAFF.

The rearrangement links TRBV7-6 to TRBJ1-2, with D hard to call. The germline CDR1 and CDR2 sequences are SGHVS and FNYEAQ. The CDR3 loop spans 13 amino acids. V was shortened by 5 bases and J by 5 bases, with 12 bases between the two germline ends. Here the CDR3 reads CASSAHRGYGYTF. The DNA of the CDR3 is TGTGCCAGCAGCGCCCACCGTGGATATGGCTACACCTTC.

This rearrangement joins TRBV6-1 to TRBJ1-1, with a tentative D call TRBD1 (6 bases). This CDR3 is 15 amino acids long. Germline V gene sequence: CDR1 MNHNS, CDR2 SASEGT. V was pared by 2 bases and J by 5 bases, with 15 bases between. The CDR3 spells CASSEQGTSGTEAFF. CDR3 bases: TGTGCCAGCAGTGAACAGGGGACAAGTGGAACTGAAGCTTTCTTT.

This chain joins TRBV2 and TRBJ1-2; D is perhaps TRBD1 (5 bases). Germline V CDR1 and CDR2: SNHLY, FYNNEI. V dropped 4 bases and J dropped 4 bases, with 13 bases sitting between them. There are 14 residues in the CDR3. The CDR3 nucleotides are TGTGCCAGCAGTGGAGAGGCCCAGGGCTATGGCTACACCTTC. It yields the protein CASSGEAQGYGYTF.